This TCR beta chain was captured by sequencing in a study of OX40 agonist ivuxolimab in advanced cancers. Study-wide context: Patients treated during dose escalation were battling hepatocellular carcinoma, melanoma, renal cell or head and neck cancer.

This table comes from immunoSEQ multiplex PCR, and its TCRdb copy is limited to in-frame clones, with some not included. The table lists under 85,000 clones, roughly 87% of them singletons. Per germline, CDR1 LGHNA and CDR2 YNFKEQ. V was clipped by 4 bases and J by 6 bases, with 7 bases between them. The CDR3 has 11 amino acids. The chain is built from TRBV4-2 and TRBJ2-7, with D maybe TRBD1 (6 bases). This clonotype originated in an adult with an advanced solid tumor such as melanoma, head and neck, liver or kidney cancer. Here the sequenced sample was CD4+ or CD8+ T cells sorted from blood, taken in a trial of the OX40 agonist ivuxolimab. The CDR3 DNA reads TGTGCCAGCAGCCTAGGGGGCGAGCAGTACTTC. Translation: CASSLGGEQYF.